These T cell receptor beta chains were read from a single sample in a study of blood T cell repertoires in COVID-19. Libraries were prepared by immunoSEQ multiplex PCR; TCRdb keeps only in-frame clonotypes and omits some of them. The repertoire has around 60,000 clones, 75% to 90% of them found once; the top ten carry roughly 15%. Sequencing used peripheral blood. These TCRs come from a human donor in a cohort sampled during active COVID-19. Both conserved end residues are part of each CDR3. The D gene is left open where the match is weak. Size is stated for part of the rows, as once, few or many counts, or as a class when the clone is expanded.

TRBV19,16,.,.,TRBJ1-4,CASRTGRGPTNEKLFF,TGTGCCAGTAGAACGGGGAGGGGCCCAACTAATGAAAAACTGTTTTTT
TRBV28,15,.,.,TRBJ1-3,CASSSQSSSGNTIYF,TGTGCCAGCAGTTCTCAGTCAAGCTCTGGAAACACCATATATTTT
TRBV19,18,TRBD1,once,TRBJ2-4,CASSKQGARGLAKNIQYF,TGTGCCAGTAGCAAACAGGGGGCGCGAGGGCTAGCCAAAAACATTCAGTACTTC
TRBV28,14,TRBD1,.,TRBJ1-4,CASSFGTGFEKLFF,TGTGCCAGCAGTTTTGGGACAGGGTTTGAAAAACTGTTTTTT
TRBV6-5,13,TRBD2,.,TRBJ2-1,CASKTSGTNEQFF,TGTGCCAGCAAAACTAGCGGGACCAATGAGCAGTTCTTC
TRBV6-4,14,.,.,TRBJ2-2,CASREGLGTGELFF,TGTGCCAGCAGGGAGGGCCTGGGCACCGGGGAGCTGTTTTTT
TRBV27,16,TRBD1,once,TRBJ1-6,CASTLRPGQGAPPLHF,TGTGCCAGCACCCTAAGGCCTGGACAGGGGGCGCCACCCCTCCACTTT
TRBV28,16,TRBD1,once,TRBJ2-2,CASSLPGTGSTGELFF,TGTGCCAGCAGTTTACCCGGGACAGGGTCTACCGGGGAGCTGTTTTTT
TRBV7-2,16,TRBD1,.,TRBJ2-5,CASSLRTGWIQETQYF,TGTGCCAGCAGCCTACGGACAGGATGGATCCAAGAGACCCAGTACTTC
TRBV5-1,15,TRBD1,.,TRBJ2-7,CASSTRQGLSYEQYF,TGCGCCAGCAGCACCCGACAGGGATTAAGCTACGAGCAGTACTTC
TRBV4-3,16,TRBD1,.,TRBJ2-3,CASSQGTGFGTDTQYF,TGCGCCAGCAGCCAAGGGACAGGGTTCGGCACAGATACGCAGTATTTT
TRBV18,14,.,.,TRBJ1-2,CASSPSQSNYGYTF,TGTGCCAGCTCACCTAGCCAGAGTAACTATGGCTACACCTTC
TRBV7-3,14,.,.,TRBJ2-7,CASSFQGSGYEQYF,TGTGCCAGCAGCTTCCAGGGTTCTGGGTACGAGCAGTACTTC
TRBV25-1,12,TRBD1,once,TRBJ2-7,CASSRQGYEQYF,TGTGCCAGCAGTCGACAGGGTTACGAGCAGTACTTC
TRBV4-3,16,TRBD1,.,TRBJ2-5,CASSQQWTGGLETQYF,TGCGCCAGCAGCCAACAATGGACAGGGGGGTTGGAGACCCAGTACTTC
TRBV7-2,15,.,once,TRBJ2-3,CASSLVGDYADTQYF,TGTGCCAGCAGCTTAGTGGGCGACTACGCAGATACGCAGTATTTT
TRBV5-1,13,.,.,TRBJ2-7,CASSLAQGYEQYF,TGCGCCAGCAGCTTGGCACAGGGTTACGAGCAGTACTTC
TRBV19,13,.,.,TRBJ1-2,CASSMRQNYGYTF,TGTGCCAGTAGTATGAGGCAGAACTATGGCTACACCTTC
TRBV6-2/TRBV6-3,18,TRBD1,.,TRBJ2-2,CASSYSNQGALDTGELFF,TGTGCCAGCAGTTACTCTAATCAGGGGGCATTGGACACCGGGGAGCTGTTTTTT
TRBV19,15,.,.,TRBJ2-5,CASSITLEYQETQYF,TGTGCCAGTAGTATCACGCTTGAGTACCAAGAGACCCAGTACTTC
TRBV6-5,14,.,once,TRBJ2-1,CASSYSHPTNEQFF,TGTGCCAGCAGTTACTCTCACCCAACTAATGAGCAGTTCTTC
TRBV9,14,TRBD1,.,TRBJ2-3,CASSVEQGSDTQYF,TGTGCCAGCAGCGTAGAACAGGGGTCAGATACGCAGTATTTT
TRBV29-1,15,.,.,TRBJ1-2,CSVEDRGQGRRGYTF,TGCAGCGTTGAAGACAGGGGTCAGGGGAGACGGGGCTACACCTTC
TRBV7-2,15,.,.,TRBJ2-5,CASSLAKMGKETQYF,TGTGCCAGCAGCTTAGCGAAGATGGGCAAAGAGACCCAGTACTTC
TRBV24-1,16,.,.,TRBJ2-1,CATSDRDGSSYNEQFF,TGTGCCACCAGTGACCGAGACGGGAGCTCCTACAATGAGCAGTTCTTC
TRBV5-4,14,.,.,TRBJ2-5,CASSFGGGRETQYF,TGTGCCAGCAGCTTTGGGGGCGGGCGGGAGACCCAGTACTTC
TRBV30,11,.,.,TRBJ2-7,CAWSMGGEQYF,TGTGCCTGGAGTATGGGGGGCGAGCAGTACTTC
TRBV7-9,15,TRBD1,.,TRBJ1-4,CASSPAGTGNEKLFF,TGTGCCAGCAGCCCCGCCGGGACAGGGAATGAAAAACTGTTTTTT
TRBV20-1,15,.,.,TRBJ1-5,CSASPNSPIVEPQHF,TGCAGTGCTAGTCCGAACAGTCCAATAGTCGAGCCCCAGCATTTT
TRBV4-1,17,.,.,TRBJ2-7,CASSQDKTGSGFNEQYF,TGCGCCAGCAGCCAAGATAAAACAGGGTCGGGATTTAACGAGCAGTACTTC
TRBV19,15,TRBD1,.,TRBJ1-4,CASSPPGTGDEKLFF,TGTGCCAGTAGTCCACCTGGGACAGGGGATGAAAAACTGTTTTTT
TRBV4-3,16,TRBD1,.,TRBJ2-7,CASSQDYAGGSYEQYF,TGCGCCAGCAGCCAAGATTATGCAGGGGGATCCTACGAGCAGTACTTC
TRBV2,16,TRBD1,.,TRBJ1-5,CASSGRQGPGNQPQHF,TGTGCCAGCAGTGGCCGACAGGGGCCGGGTAATCAGCCCCAGCATTTT
TRBV6-5,12,.,.,TRBJ2-7,CASRSLASEQYF,TGTGCCAGCAGGTCCCTAGCGAGCGAGCAGTACTTC
TRBV5-4,14,.,.,TRBJ1-2,CASSSLQGYYGYTF,TGTGCCAGCAGTTCCTTACAGGGATACTATGGCTACACCTTC
TRBV5-1,14,.,.,TRBJ2-1,CASSLGQSYNEQFF,TGCGCCAGCAGCCTAGGACAGTCCTACAATGAGCAGTTCTTC
TRBV6-4,14,.,.,TRBJ2-2,CASSAFTNTGELFF,TGTGCCAGCAGTGCCTTTACGAACACCGGGGAGCTGTTTTTT
TRBV19,11,.,.,TRBJ1-4,CASSIEEKLFF,TGTGCCAGTAGTATCGAGGAAAAACTGTTTTTT
TRBV29-1,15,.,.,TRBJ2-7,CSVAPGLISPYEQYF,TGCAGCGTCGCCCCGGGACTGATTTCACCCTACGAGCAGTACTTC
TRBV7-9,15,.,.,TRBJ2-1,CASSLALAGRNEQFF,TGTGCCAGCAGCTTAGCCTTGGCAGGGAGGAATGAGCAGTTCTTC
TRBV7-9,11,.,.,TRBJ2-7,CASSSRWEQYF,TGTGCCAGCAGCTCCCGGTGGGAGCAGTACTTC
TRBV7-2,15,TRBD1,.,TRBJ1-5,CASSRGQGTNQPQHF,TGTGCCAGCAGCCGCGGACAGGGGACAAATCAGCCCCAGCATTTT
TRBV19,17,.,.,TRBJ1-5,CASSISGGNRARQPQHF,TGTGCCAGTAGTATATCTGGGGGCAACAGAGCCAGGCAGCCCCAGCATTTT
TRBV28,14,TRBD2,.,TRBJ2-7,CASNGGLARYEQYF,TGTGCCAGCAACGGGGGACTAGCGAGATACGAGCAGTACTTC
TRBV28,17,TRBD1,.,TRBJ1-1,CASSSQQGAQVNTEAFF,TGTGCCAGCAGTTCGCAACAGGGGGCGCAGGTGAACACTGAAGCTTTCTTT
TRBV5-1,15,.,.,TRBJ2-6,CASSLEQAGANVLTF,TGCGCCAGCAGCTTGGAACAGGCTGGGGCCAACGTCCTGACTTTC
TRBV9,14,TRBD1,once,TRBJ1-1,CASSLDRMATEAFF,TGTGCCAGCAGTCTGGACAGGATGGCCACTGAAGCTTTCTTT
TRBV5-6,16,.,.,TRBJ2-6,CASSPPTGWGANVLTF,TGTGCCAGCAGCCCACCTACAGGGTGGGGGGCCAACGTCCTGACTTTC
TRBV5-1,15,.,.,TRBJ2-3,CASSLGVGSADTQYF,TGCGCCAGCAGCTTGGGGGTCGGGAGCGCAGATACGCAGTATTTT